A single sample is the source of the 29 T cell receptor beta chains below, sequenced in a study of blood T cell repertoires in COVID-19. The protocol was immunoSEQ multiplex PCR, while the TCRdb copy is restricted to in-frame clones and leaves out a portion. Of about 170,000 clones listed, about four fifths are singletons. The specimen was peripheral blood. The source is a woman aged 80 or older with COVID-19, enrolled during active disease.

The J gene is TRBJ2-7, the V gene TRBV7-3, with 7 bases that match TRBD1. Germline CDR1 reads SGHTA; CDR2 reads FQGTGA. After removal of 5 bases from V and 3 bases from J, the junction contained 4 bases not matched to a gene. This CDR3 is 13 amino acids long. CDR3 DNA: TGTGCCAGCAGCGCCCGGGACAGCTACGAGCAGTACTTC. Translation gives CASSARDSYEQYF.

V usage is TRBV10-3 and J usage is TRBJ2-3; 7 positions match TRBD1. CDR1 is ENHRY and CDR2 is SYGVKD in the germline V gene. This CDR3 is built from 12 residues. The trim removed 7 bases at V and 3 bases at J, leaving 1 base unmatched. Here the CDR3 DNA reads TGTGCCATCAAGGGGGCAACAGATACGCAGTATTTT. Translated, it gives CAIKGATDTQYF.

This sequence joins TRBV5-4 and TRBJ2-1, with TRBD2 matching 10 bases. The CDR3 totals 16 residues. The ends lost 0 bases at V and 3 bases at J; junction bases unmatched: 3. Germline-derived CDR1 and CDR2 are SGHNT and YYREEE (reference sequence). The CDR3 sequence: CASSLGGLAVYNEQFF. CDR3 DNA: TGTGCCAGCAGCTTGGGTGGACTAGCGGTCTACAATGAGCAGTTCTTC.

The V and J genes are TRBV12-5 and TRBJ1-2; 10 bases align to TRBD1. This CDR3 comprises 14 residues. V lost 1 base to trimming and J lost 7 bases; unmatched junction nucleotides: 3. Germline V gives CDR1 LGHNT, CDR2 FRNRAP. Here the CDR3 DNA reads TGTGCTAGTGGTTTGGGACAGGGGGCTTCTGGCTACACCTTC. It specifies CASGLGQGASGYTF.

The chain joins TRBV29-1 to TRBJ2-2; D call uncertain. Germline loops: CDR1 SQVTM, CDR2 ANQGSEA. Trimming took off 3 bases at V and 0 bases at J, with 5 bases between the two ends. This CDR3 has 13 amino acids. This chain's CDR3 is CSVERSNTGELFF. The CDR3, as DNA: TGCAGCGTTGAGCGGTCGAACACCGGGGAGCTGTTTTTT.

V and J are TRBV2 and TRBJ1-2; a weak D match, TRBD1 (6 bases). The V gene's germline CDR1 is SNHLY and CDR2 FYNNEI. This CDR3 spans 13 amino acids. V was shortened by 4 bases and J by 4 bases, with 10 bases between the two germline ends. CDR3 nucleotides: TGTGCCAGCAGTGTGGGGGACACCTATGGCTACACCTTC. This gives the protein CASSVGDTYGYTF. Full variable domain (rest looked up from reference TRBV2 and TRBJ1-2): EPEVTQTPSHQVTQMGQEVILRCVPISNHLYFYWYRQILGQKVEFLVSFYNNEISEKSEIFDDQFSVERPDGSNFTLKIRSTKLEDSAMYFCASSVGDTYGYTFGSGTRLTVV.

V gene TRBV7-9 combines with J gene TRBJ1-4; D is unresolved. CDR1 SEHNR and CDR2 FQNEAQ come from the germline V gene (reference sequence). V dropped 2 bases and J dropped 4 bases, with 8 bases sitting between them. This CDR3 has 14 amino acids. The CDR3 reads CASSLSQINEKLFF. As DNA, the CDR3 is TGTGCCAGCAGCTTATCCCAGATTAATGAAAAACTGTTTTTT.

The sample holds one count of this clone. CDR3: CATSRDRSGLYGYTF. The CDR3 DNA follows: TGTGCCACCAGCAGAGATAGGTCAGGGTTATATGGCTACACCTTC. This chain joins TRBV15 and TRBJ1-2; D might be TRBD1 (5 bases). Germline CDR1 LNHNV, CDR2 YYDKDF (reference sequence). CDR3 length: 15 amino acids. The germline V and J ends were trimmed by 0 bases and 5 bases, with 13 bases remaining between them.

CDR3 in amino acids: CASSIFGTSGSRSYEQYF. The DNA for the CDR3 is TGTGCCAGCAGCATCTTCGGGACTAGCGGGAGTAGATCCTACGAGCAGTACTTC. The chain combines TRBV11-2 with TRBJ2-7; 14 bases are shared with TRBD2. CDR3 length equals 18 residues. V shed 5 bases, J shed 1 base, and the junction held 10 bases outside the gene matches. The germline V gene has CDR1 SGHAT and CDR2 FQNNGV.

The chain recombines TRBV6-6 with TRBJ1-1; no clear D gene. Trimming took 7 bases from V and 3 from J, leaving 15 bases between them. The germline V gene encodes CDR1 MNHNY and CDR2 SVGAGI (reference sequence). The CDR3 is 14 amino acids. Here the CDR3 reads CASNRAGADTEAFF. For the CDR3, the DNA is TGTGCCAGCAACCGCGCAGGCGCAGACACTGAAGCTTTCTTT.

CDR3 nucleotide sequence: TGTGCCAGTACCGCGTTGAGCGGGGACACCGGGGAGCTGTTTTTT. Residues: CASTALSGDTGELFF. The rearrangement links TRBV7-9 to TRBJ2-2, with TRBD2 matching over 7 bases. The CDR3 loop spans 15 amino acids. The V gene's germline CDR1 is SEHNR and CDR2 FQNEAQ (reference sequence). V shed 9 bases, J shed 3 bases, and the junction held 10 bases outside the gene matches.

This chain uses TRBV21-1 with TRBJ1-4. TRBV21-1 is flagged as a pseudogene. The CDR3 contains 14 residues. CDR3 loop: CASSPRGYFEKLFF. DNA of the CDR3: TGTGCCAGCAGCCCACGGGGGTACTTCGAAAAACTGTTTTTT.

V gene TRBV18 combines with J gene TRBJ1-1, with D uncertain. The germline gives CDR1 KGHSH, CDR2 LQKENI. V shed 1 base and J shed 3 bases, with 9 bases lying between them. CDR3 length: 14 residues. The CDR3 reads CASSPLQQDTEAFF. The CDR3 nucleotides are TGTGCCAGCTCACCACTACAGCAAGACACTGAAGCTTTCTTT.

V gene TRBV5-8 combines with J gene TRBJ2-1, with TRBD2 matching 7 bases. Germline loops: CDR1 SGHTS, CDR2 YDEGEE. J was trimmed by 3 bases and V by 4 bases; bases with no gene match: 7. CDR3 size: 15 residues. DNA for the CDR3: TGTGCCAGCAGCGATAGCGGGTCCGTCTACAATGAGCAGTTCTTC. Amino acids: CASSDSGSVYNEQFF. The variable domain in full, completed from reference TRBV5-8 and TRBJ2-1, reads EAGVTQSPTHLIKTRGQQATLRCSPISGHTSVYWYQQALGLGLQFLLWYDEGEERNRGNFPPRFSGRQFPNYSSELNVNALELEDSALYLCASSDSGSVYNEQFFGPGTRLTVL.

This chain connects TRBV12-3 or TRBV12-4 to TRBJ1-5; D is unresolved. This CDR3 contains 13 residues. The germline V and J ends were trimmed by 5 bases and 1 base, with 6 bases remaining between them. As DNA, the CDR3 is TGTGCCAGCAGTCCCCAAAGCAATCAGCCCCAGCATTTT. Amino acid sequence: CASSPQSNQPQHF.

This chain joins TRBV28 and TRBJ2-7, with unresolved D. This CDR3 region has 11 residues. The germline gives CDR1 MDHEN, CDR2 SYDVKM. V was clipped by 3 bases and J by 7 bases, with 7 bases between them. Written as DNA, the CDR3 is TGTGCCAGCAGTTTTCGGTGGGAGCAGTACTTC. This sequence encodes CASSFRWEQYF.

CDR3 nucleotides: TGCGCCAGCAGCTGGACTAGCGGGAATTTTATTGAGCAGTTCTTC. Translation gives CASSWTSGNFIEQFF. The chain joins TRBV5-1 to TRBJ2-1; 12 bases map to TRBD2. The CDR3 covers 15 residues. Germline trimming cut 3 bases from V and 9 bases from J; bases unmatched to any gene: 7. Germline V gives CDR1 SGHRS, CDR2 YFSETQ.

This sequence joins TRBV5-8 and TRBJ2-7, with TRBD1 identical over 11 bases. The length of the CDR3 is 16 residues. Trimming took 5 bases from V and 2 from J; bases not matched to a gene: 9. Germline V gene sequence: CDR1 SGHTS, CDR2 YDEGEE. CDR3 amino acids: CASRVSPGQGAYEQYF. The DNA of the CDR3 is TGTGCCAGCAGGGTCTCCCCGGGACAGGGGGCCTACGAGCAGTACTTC.

This rearrangement joins TRBV2 to TRBJ1-4; 12 nucleotides match TRBD1. The trim removed 4 bases at V and 5 bases at J, leaving 8 bases unmatched. The V gene's germline CDR1 is SNHLY and CDR2 FYNNEI. The CDR3 runs 17 residues. The CDR3 reads CASSVRDRGRANEKLFF. DNA of the CDR3: TGTGCCAGCAGTGTCCGGGACAGGGGGCGTGCGAATGAAAAACTGTTTTTT.

The gene calls are TRBV5-6 and TRBJ1-2; tentatively, D is TRBD1 (6 bases). The CDR3 loop spans 16 amino acids. Germline lookup yields CDR1 SGHDT and CDR2 YYEEEE. Trimming stripped 0 bases from V and 4 bases from J, with 16 bases between. CDR3 loop: CASSLAGARAGYGYTF. CDR3 bases: TGTGCCAGCAGCTTGGCAGGGGCGAGGGCAGGCTATGGCTACACCTTC.

V gene TRBV30 combines with J gene TRBJ1-2, with no clear D. V lost 2 bases, J lost 4 bases, and 8 bases lay in between. The CDR3 covers 12 residues. CDR1 and CDR2 from the germline V gene are GTSNPN and SVGIG (reference sequence). CDR3 residues: CAWSRRAYGYTF. CDR3 nucleotide sequence: TGTGCCTGGAGTCGAAGAGCCTATGGCTACACCTTC.

The gene calls are TRBV10-3 and TRBJ2-7; no firm D call. The CDR3 spans 15 residues. The V and J ends lost 2 bases and 6 bases respectively, with 17 bases between them. Germline loops: CDR1 ENHRY, CDR2 SYGVKD. The CDR3 DNA reads TGTGCCATCAGTGAGCCGCTAGTCCCCGGAGTCGAGCAGTACTTC. As protein: CAISEPLVPGVEQYF.

The genes are TRBV2 and TRBJ1-4; D might be TRBD1 (5 bases). CDR1 SNHLY and CDR2 FYNNEI come from the germline V gene. Trimming pared 5 bases from V and 0 bases from J, leaving 13 bases between. The CDR3 is 16 residues long. CDR3 nucleotide sequence: TGTGCCAGCAGTAGCGACAGACTAGCAACTAATGAAAAACTGTTTTTT. Residues: CASSSDRLATNEKLFF.

This chain connects TRBV12-5 to TRBJ2-5; D is unresolved. V lost 1 base and J 2 bases, leaving 5 bases between the germline ends. The germline V gene has CDR1 LGHNT and CDR2 FRNRAP. The CDR3 covers 13 residues. This CDR3 is CASGLERQETQYF. DNA of the CDR3: TGTGCTAGTGGTTTGGAGCGTCAAGAGACCCAGTACTTC.

The V and J genes are TRBV3-1 (or the pseudogene TRBV3-2) and TRBJ2-1; D is perhaps TRBD1 (5 bases). The CDR3 runs to 14 residues. Germline V lookup: CDR1 LGHDT, CDR2 YNNKEL (reference sequence). Trimming cost V 5 bases and J 1 base, with 9 bases left between them. The CDR3 here is CASSYTGSYNEQFF. CDR3 nucleotide sequence: TGTGCCAGCAGCTACACAGGATCCTACAATGAGCAGTTCTTC.

V usage is TRBV7-8 and J usage is TRBJ1-1; the D gene is possibly TRBD1 (6 bases). There are 15 residues in the CDR3. The germline V and J ends were trimmed by 3 bases and 1 base, with 12 bases remaining between them. Looked up from germline, CDR1 is SGHVS and CDR2 is FQNEAQ. This chain's CDR3 is CASSFGLTGNTEAFF. CDR3 nucleotide sequence: TGTGCCAGCAGCTTTGGCTTGACAGGGAACACTGAAGCTTTCTTT.

This clone was counted between two and nine times. The V gene is TRBV20-1, the J gene TRBJ1-3, with D unresolved. Per germline, CDR1 DFQATT and CDR2 SNEGSKA (reference sequence). V shed 3 bases and J shed 2 bases, with 8 bases lying between them. The CDR3 is 13 amino acids. The CDR3 nucleotides read TGCAGTGCTAGTGGTGGAGCTGGAAACACCATATATTTT. Protein product: CSASGGAGNTIYF.

The table lists this clone with a few counts. This rearrangement joins TRBV5-1 to TRBJ1-2, with D unresolved. The V end lost 3 bases, the J end lost 7 bases, and 19 bases lay between the germline ends. The CDR3 spans 15 residues. From germline, CDR1 is SGHRS and CDR2 YFSETQ. CDR3 bases: TGCGCCAGCAGCTGGGGAAAACAGAGGGAAATTGGCTACACCTTC. It translates to CASSWGKQREIGYTF.

Only a few counts were recorded for this clone. The rearrangement links TRBV6-6 to TRBJ1-1, with D perhaps matching TRBD1 (5 bases). The CDR3 has 15 residues. Germline CDR1 is MNHNY and CDR2 is SVGAGI (reference sequence). The ends were cut back, 0 bases at V and 0 bases at J, with 8 bases in the middle. CDR3 DNA sequence: TGTGCCAGCAGTTACTCAGGACAAATGAACACTGAAGCTTTCTTT. It is translated as CASSYSGQMNTEAFF.